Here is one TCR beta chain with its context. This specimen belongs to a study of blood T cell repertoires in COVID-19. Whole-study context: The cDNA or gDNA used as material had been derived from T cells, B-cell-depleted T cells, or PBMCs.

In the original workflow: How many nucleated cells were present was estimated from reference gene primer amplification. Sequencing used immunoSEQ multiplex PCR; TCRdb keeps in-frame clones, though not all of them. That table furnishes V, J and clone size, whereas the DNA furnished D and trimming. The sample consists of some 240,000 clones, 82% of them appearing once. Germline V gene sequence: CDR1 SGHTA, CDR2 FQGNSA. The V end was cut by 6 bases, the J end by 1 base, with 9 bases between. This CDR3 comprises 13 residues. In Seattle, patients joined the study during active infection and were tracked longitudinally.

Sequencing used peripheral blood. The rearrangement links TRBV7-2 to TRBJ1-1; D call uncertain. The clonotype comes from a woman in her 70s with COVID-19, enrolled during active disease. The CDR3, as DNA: TGTGCCAGCAGGCGTGTGCCGAACACTGAAGCTTTCTTT. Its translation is CASRRVPNTEAFF.